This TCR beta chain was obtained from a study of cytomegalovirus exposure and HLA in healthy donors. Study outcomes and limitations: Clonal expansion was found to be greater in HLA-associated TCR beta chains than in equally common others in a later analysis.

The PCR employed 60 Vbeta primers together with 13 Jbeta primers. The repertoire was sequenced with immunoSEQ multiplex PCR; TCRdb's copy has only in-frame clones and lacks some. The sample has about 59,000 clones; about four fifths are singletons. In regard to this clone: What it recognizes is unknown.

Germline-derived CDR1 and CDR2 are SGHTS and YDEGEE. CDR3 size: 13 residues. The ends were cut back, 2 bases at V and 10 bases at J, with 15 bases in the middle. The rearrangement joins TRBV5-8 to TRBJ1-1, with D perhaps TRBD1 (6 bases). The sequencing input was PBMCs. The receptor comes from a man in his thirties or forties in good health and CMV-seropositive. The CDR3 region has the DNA TGTGCCAGCAGCTTACTCAGCGGCAGGGGAGCTTTCTTT. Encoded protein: CASSLLSGRGAFF.